Listed here are 10 T cell receptor beta chains from one sample, sequenced in a study of blood T cell repertoires in COVID-19. Sequenced by immunoSEQ multiplex PCR; TCRdb stores in-frame clones only, minus some. The data show about 160,000 clones, with approximately 91% seen just once and roughly 2.1% held by the top ten. The sequencing sample was made of peripheral blood. These receptors were obtained from a man younger than 35 with acute or convalescent COVID-19.

This clone was counted a single time. The chain has TRBV4-1 and TRBJ1-6, with unresolved D. The CDR3 length is 16 residues. Germline lookup yields CDR1 MGHRA and CDR2 YSYEKL. V shed 1 base and J shed 4 bases, with 11 bases lying between them. The chain's CDR3 is CASSQVGEFYNSPLHF. CDR3 nucleotide sequence: TGCGCCAGCAGCCAAGTCGGGGAATTTTATAATTCACCCCTCCACTTT.

V is TRBV19 and J is TRBJ2-7, with a possible D match to TRBD2 (5 bases). Trimming shortened V by 5 bases and J by 2 bases, and 13 bases separated the two germline ends. This CDR3 is built from 14 residues. Per the germline V gene, CDR1 is LNHDA and CDR2 is SQIVND (reference sequence). The CDR3 region is CASSVSSTTYEQYF. The CDR3 DNA reads as TGTGCCAGTAGTGTCTCTAGCACCACCTACGAGCAGTACTTC.

The chain couples TRBV18 to TRBJ2-1; 7 bases line up with TRBD1. After removal of 5 bases from V and 2 bases from J, the junction contained 9 bases not matched to a gene. The CDR3 is made up of 16 amino acids. The germline gives CDR1 KGHSH, CDR2 LQKENI. The CDR3 region is CASSTGTDLTYNEQFF. As DNA, the CDR3 is TGTGCCAGCTCAACCGGGACAGACCTGACCTACAATGAGCAGTTCTTC.

This chain connects TRBV12-3 or TRBV12-4 to TRBJ1-2, with D possibly being TRBD1 (5 bases). This CDR3 spans 13 amino acids. Trimming cost V 7 bases and J 5 bases, with 14 bases left between them. In DNA form, the CDR3 reads TGTGCCAGCAAACACCGGGACTCTTATGGCTACACCTTC. It is translated as CASKHRDSYGYTF.

This chain links TRBV7-9 with TRBJ1-2; weak D call: TRBD1 (6 bases). V dropped 5 bases and J dropped 8 bases, with 24 bases sitting between them. The CDR3 runs to 16 residues. CDR1 and CDR2 (germline): SEHNR, FQNEAQ (reference sequence). The CDR3: CASSRRPTGQVEGYTF. The CDR3 DNA reads as TGTGCCAGCAGCCGGAGGCCCACAGGGCAGGTTGAAGGCTACACCTTC. Complete variable domain (other parts from reference TRBV7-9 and TRBJ1-2): DTGVSQNPRHKITKRGQNVTFRCDPISEHNRLYWYRQTLGQGPEFLTYFQNEAQLEKSRLLSDRFSAERPKGSFSTLEIQRTEQGDSAMYLCASSRRPTGQVEGYTFGSGTRLTVV.

The chain links TRBV7-2 to TRBJ2-4, with TRBD2 matching over 8 bases. The germline CDR1 and CDR2 sequences are SGHTA and FQGNSA. The CDR3 has 14 residues. The V gene end was trimmed by 6 bases and the J gene end by 4 bases; junction bases not matched to a gene: 5. CDR3 sequence: CASSPAGVKNIQYF. The CDR3 DNA sequence: TGTGCCAGCAGTCCAGCGGGAGTGAAAAACATTCAGTACTTC.

The chain recombines TRBV5-1 with TRBJ2-2, with D possibly being TRBD2 (6 bases). The CDR3 covers 17 residues. V dropped 4 bases and J dropped 2 bases, with 18 bases sitting between them. The germline CDR1 and CDR2 sequences are SGHRS and YFSETQ. The CDR3 nucleotides read TGCGCCAGCAGCCAACCCTGGCTAGCGAGAAACACCGGGGAGCTGTTTTTT. Protein: CASSQPWLARNTGELFF.

V gene TRBV21-1 combines with J gene TRBJ1-2. TRBV21-1 represents a pseudogene. CDR3 size: 14 residues. DNA of the CDR3: TGTGCCAGCACCCCGCCTAGTTCTAACTATGGCTACACCTTC. This gives the protein CASTPPSSNYGYTF.

The chain is built from TRBV9 and TRBJ1-6; 8 nucleotides align to TRBD1. CDR1 is SGDLS, CDR2 YYNGEE, per germline. After removal of 4 bases from V and 4 bases from J, the junction contained 7 bases not matched to a gene. This CDR3 is 16 amino acids long. CDR3 in DNA: TGTGCCAGCAGCCCCCGGACAGGGTCATATAATTCACCCCTCCACTTT. It is translated as CASSPRTGSYNSPLHF.

V gene TRBV18 combines with J gene TRBJ1-1; D perhaps matches TRBD1 (6 bases). V lost 2 bases, J lost 7 bases, and 11 bases lay in between. CDR1 and CDR2 (germline): KGHSH, LQKENI. This CDR3 has 13 residues. CDR3: CASSPKVGGEAFF. CDR3 DNA sequence: TGTGCCAGCTCACCAAAGGTAGGGGGTGAAGCTTTCTTT.